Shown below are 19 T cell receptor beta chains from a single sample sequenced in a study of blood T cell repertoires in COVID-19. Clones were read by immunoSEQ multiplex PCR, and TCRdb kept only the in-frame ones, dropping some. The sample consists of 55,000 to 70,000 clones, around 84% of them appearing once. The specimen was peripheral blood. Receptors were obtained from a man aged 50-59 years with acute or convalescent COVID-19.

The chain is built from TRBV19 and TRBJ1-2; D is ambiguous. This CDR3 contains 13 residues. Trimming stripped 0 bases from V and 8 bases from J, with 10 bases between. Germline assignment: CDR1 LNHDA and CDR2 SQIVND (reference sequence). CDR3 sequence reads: CASSIETSGGYTF. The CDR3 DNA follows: TGTGCCAGTAGTATAGAAACTTCGGGGGGCTACACCTTC.

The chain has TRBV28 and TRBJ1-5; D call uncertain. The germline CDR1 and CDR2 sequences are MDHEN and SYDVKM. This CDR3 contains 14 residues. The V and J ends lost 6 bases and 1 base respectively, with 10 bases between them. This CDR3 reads CASSPSFSNQPQHF. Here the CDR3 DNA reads TGTGCCAGCAGCCCTTCTTTCAGCAATCAGCCCCAGCATTTT. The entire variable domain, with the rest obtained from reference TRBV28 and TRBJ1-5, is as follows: DVKVTQSSRYLVKRTGEKVFLECVQDMDHENMFWYRQDPGLGLRLIYFSYDVKMKEKGDIPEGYSVSREKKERFSLILESASTNQTSMYLCASSPSFSNQPQHFGDGTRLSIL.

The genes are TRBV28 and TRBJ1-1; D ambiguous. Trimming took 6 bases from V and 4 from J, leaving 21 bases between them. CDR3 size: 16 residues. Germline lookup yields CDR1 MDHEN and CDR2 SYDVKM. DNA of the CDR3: TGTGCCAGCAGCCCCGGACTGGCGGGTTTGAGCACTGAAGCTTTCTTT. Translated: CASSPGLAGLSTEAFF.

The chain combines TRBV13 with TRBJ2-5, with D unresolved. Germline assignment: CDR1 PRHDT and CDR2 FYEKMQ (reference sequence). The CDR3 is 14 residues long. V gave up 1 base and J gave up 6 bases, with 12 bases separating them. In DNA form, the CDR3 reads TGTGCCAGCAGCTTAGAGGCAGGAAGGAAGACCCAGTACTTC. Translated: CASSLEAGRKTQYF.

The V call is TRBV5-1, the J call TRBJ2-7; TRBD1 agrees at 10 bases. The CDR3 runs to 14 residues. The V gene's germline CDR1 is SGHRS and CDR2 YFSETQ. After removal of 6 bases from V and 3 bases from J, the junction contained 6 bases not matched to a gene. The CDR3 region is CASTDRDRGYEQYF. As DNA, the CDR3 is TGCGCCAGCACGGACCGGGACAGGGGCTACGAGCAGTACTTC.

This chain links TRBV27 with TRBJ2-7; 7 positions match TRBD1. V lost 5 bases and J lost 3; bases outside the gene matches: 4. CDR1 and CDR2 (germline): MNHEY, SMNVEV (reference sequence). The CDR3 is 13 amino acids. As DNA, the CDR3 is TGTGCCAGCAGTATGACAGGGTACTACGAGCAGTACTTC. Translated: CASSMTGYYEQYF.

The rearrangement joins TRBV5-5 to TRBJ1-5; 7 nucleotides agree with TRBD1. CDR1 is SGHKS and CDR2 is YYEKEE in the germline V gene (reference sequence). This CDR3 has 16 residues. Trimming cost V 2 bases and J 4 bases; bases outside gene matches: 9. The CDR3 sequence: CASSFKYGTVNQPQHF. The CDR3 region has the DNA TGTGCCAGCAGCTTCAAATATGGGACAGTAAATCAGCCCCAGCATTTT.

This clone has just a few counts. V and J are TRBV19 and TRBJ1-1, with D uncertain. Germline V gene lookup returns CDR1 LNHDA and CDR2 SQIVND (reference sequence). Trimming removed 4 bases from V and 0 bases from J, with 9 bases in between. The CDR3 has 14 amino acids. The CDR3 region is CASSKEDLNTEAFF. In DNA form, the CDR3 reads TGTGCCAGTAGTAAGGAGGACTTGAACACTGAAGCTTTCTTT.

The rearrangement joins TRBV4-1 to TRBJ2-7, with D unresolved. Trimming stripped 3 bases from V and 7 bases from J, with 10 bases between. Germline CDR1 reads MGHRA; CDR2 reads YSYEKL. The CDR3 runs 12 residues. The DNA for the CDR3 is TGCGCCAGCAGCCATGACACGGTGGAGCAGTACTTC. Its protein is CASSHDTVEQYF.

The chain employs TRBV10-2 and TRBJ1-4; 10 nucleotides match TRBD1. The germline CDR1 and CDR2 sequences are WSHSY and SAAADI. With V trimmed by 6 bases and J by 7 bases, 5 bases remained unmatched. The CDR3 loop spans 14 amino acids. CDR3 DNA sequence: TGCGCCAGCAGGCCCGACAGGGGGCTTGAAAAACTGTTTTTT. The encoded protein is CASRPDRGLEKLFF.

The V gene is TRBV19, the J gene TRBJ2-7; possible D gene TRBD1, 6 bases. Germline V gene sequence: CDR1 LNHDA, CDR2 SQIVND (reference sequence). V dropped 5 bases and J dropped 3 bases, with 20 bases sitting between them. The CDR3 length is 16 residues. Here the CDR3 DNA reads TGTGCCAGTAGTCATACCGGGACACAAGTTAACTACGAGCAGTACTTC. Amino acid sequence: CASSHTGTQVNYEQYF.

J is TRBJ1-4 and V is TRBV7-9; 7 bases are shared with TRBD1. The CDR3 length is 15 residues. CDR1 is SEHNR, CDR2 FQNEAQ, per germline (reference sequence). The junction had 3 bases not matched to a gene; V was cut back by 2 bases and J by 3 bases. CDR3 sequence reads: CASSLRGQSNEKLFF. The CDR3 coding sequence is TGTGCCAGCAGCTTAAGGGGACAGTCTAATGAAAAACTGTTTTTT.

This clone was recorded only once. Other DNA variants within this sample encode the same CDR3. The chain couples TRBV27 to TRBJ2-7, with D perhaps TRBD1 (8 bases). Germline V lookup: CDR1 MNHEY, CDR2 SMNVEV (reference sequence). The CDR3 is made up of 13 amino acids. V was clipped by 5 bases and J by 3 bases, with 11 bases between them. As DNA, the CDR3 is TGTGCCAGCAGTAGCGGGACAGGCTACGAGCAGTACTTC. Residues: CASSSGTGYEQYF.

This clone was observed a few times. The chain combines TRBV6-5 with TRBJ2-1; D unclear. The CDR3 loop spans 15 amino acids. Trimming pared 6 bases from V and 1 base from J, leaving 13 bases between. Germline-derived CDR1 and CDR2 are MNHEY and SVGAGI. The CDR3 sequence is CASSPTVKSYNEQFF. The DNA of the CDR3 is TGTGCCAGCAGCCCCACAGTCAAATCCTACAATGAGCAGTTCTTC.

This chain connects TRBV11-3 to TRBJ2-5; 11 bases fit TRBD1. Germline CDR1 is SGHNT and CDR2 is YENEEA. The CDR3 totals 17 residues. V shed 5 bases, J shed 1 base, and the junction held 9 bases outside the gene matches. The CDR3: CASSRGQGASIQETQYF. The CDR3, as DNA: TGTGCCAGCAGCCGCGGACAGGGGGCCTCAATCCAAGAGACCCAGTACTTC.

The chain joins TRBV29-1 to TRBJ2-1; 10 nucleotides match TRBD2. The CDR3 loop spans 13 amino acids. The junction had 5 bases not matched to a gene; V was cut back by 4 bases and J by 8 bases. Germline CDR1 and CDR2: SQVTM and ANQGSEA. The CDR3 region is CSVGSGGPYEQFF. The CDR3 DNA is TGCAGCGTTGGTAGCGGGGGGCCCTATGAGCAGTTCTTC.

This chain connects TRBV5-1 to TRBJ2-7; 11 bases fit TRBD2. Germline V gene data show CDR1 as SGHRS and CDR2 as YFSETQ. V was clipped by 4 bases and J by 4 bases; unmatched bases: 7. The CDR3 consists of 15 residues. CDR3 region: CASSSTSGSSYEQYF. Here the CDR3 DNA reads TGCGCCAGCAGCAGCACTAGCGGGAGTTCTTACGAGCAGTACTTC.

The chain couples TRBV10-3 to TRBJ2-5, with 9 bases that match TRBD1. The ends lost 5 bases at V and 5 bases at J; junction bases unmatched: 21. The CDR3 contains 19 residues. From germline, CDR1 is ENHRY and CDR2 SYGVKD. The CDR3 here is CAISTNDGTGLRMGETQYF. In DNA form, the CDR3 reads TGTGCCATCAGTACAAATGACGGGACAGGGCTACGTATGGGGGAGACCCAGTACTTC.

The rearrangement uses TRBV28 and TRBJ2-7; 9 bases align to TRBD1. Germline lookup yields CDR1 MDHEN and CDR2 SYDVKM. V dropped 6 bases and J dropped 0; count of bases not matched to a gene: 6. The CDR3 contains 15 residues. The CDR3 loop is CASRTGTGTSYEQYF. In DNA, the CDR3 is TGTGCCAGCAGAACCGGGACAGGGACCTCCTACGAGCAGTACTTC.